Listed below are T cell receptor beta chains from one sample, sequenced in a study of T cell changes during pregnancy in multiple sclerosis. Assay: immunoSEQ multiplex PCR; the TCRdb copy retains only in-frame clones and omits some. Here the sample spans 25,000 to 35,000 clones, about 90% being singletons. The source was CD4+ T cells from peripheral blood mononuclear cells, collected in the first trimester of pregnancy. Source of these receptors: a female donor in good health, enrolled as a control in a pregnancy study. Both conserved end residues are part of each CDR3. D genes are given only for firm matches. Some rows mark clone size as missing; the rest say once, few, many or name a class of expanded clone.

size | J | D | V | DNA | CDR3
. | TRBJ1-4 | . | TRBV9 | TGTGCCAGCAGCCTACGGGATGCAACTAATGAAAAACTGTTTTTT | CASSLRDATNEKLFF
. | TRBJ2-2 | . | TRBV12-5 | TGTGCTAGTACCAGGTACACCGGGGAGCTGTTTTTT | CASTRYTGELFF
. | TRBJ2-3 | . | TRBV5-6 | TGTGCCAGCAGCTTGGGGGCGACAGGCACAGATACGCAGTATTTT | CASSLGATGTDTQYF
. | TRBJ2-5 | TRBD1 | TRBV10-3 | TGTGCCATCAGTGAGGGGGACAGGGGGGAAGAGACCCAGTACTTC | CAISEGDRGEETQYF
. | TRBJ2-7 | TRBD1 | TRBV18 | TGTGCCAGCTCACCCGGGACAGGGGACGAGCAGTACTTC | CASSPGTGDEQYF
. | TRBJ2-2 | TRBD2 | TRBV7-2 | TGTGCCAGCAGCTTAAGGCGGGAGGGGGAGCTGTTTTTT | CASSLRREGELFF
. | TRBJ2-3 | . | TRBV7-3 | TGTGCCAGCAAGTCGAGGCCCTTGGGCACAGATACGCAGTATTTT | CASKSRPLGTDTQYF
. | TRBJ2-7 | TRBD1 | TRBV18 | TGTGCCAGCTCACCAACAGACAGGGGCGAGCAGTACTTC | CASSPTDRGEQYF
. | TRBJ1-4 | TRBD1 | TRBV25-1 | TGTGCCAGCAGTGAATCTGTGACAGGGGCTGAAAAACTGTTTTTT | CASSESVTGAEKLFF
. | TRBJ1-2 | . | TRBV7-2 | TGTGCCAGCAGCTTAATGGCTGGCTACACCTTC | CASSLMAGYTF
. | TRBJ1-3 | . | TRBV30 | TGTGCCTCGCAGGTCCTCTCTGGAAACACCATATATTTT | CASQVLSGNTIYF
. | TRBJ2-3 | TRBD2 | TRBV7-3 | TGTGCCAGCAGCTTGAGGACTAGCGGGGGGTCAGATACGCAGTATTTT | CASSLRTSGGSDTQYF
. | TRBJ2-1 | . | TRBV5-1 | TGCGCCAGCAGCTTGGCCGCGGGATCCGAATACAATGAGCAGTTCTTC | CASSLAAGSEYNEQFF
. | TRBJ1-1 | . | TRBV20-1 | TGCAGTGCTACAGGGCGGACTGAAGCTTTCTTT | CSATGRTEAFF
. | TRBJ2-6 | . | TRBV27 | TGTGCCAGCAGTTTATATGGGCCAGGGCGCTCCTCTGGGGCCAACGTCCTGACTTTC | CASSLYGPGRSSGANVLTF
. | TRBJ1-1 | . | TRBV6-5 | TGTGCCAGCAGACCGAAAATGCGGGACACTGAAGCTTTCTTT | CASRPKMRDTEAFF
. | TRBJ2-3 | TRBD2 | TRBV5-1 | TGCGCCAGCAGCTTGGAAAATCGACTAGCTGCCGCAGATACGCAGTATTTT | CASSLENRLAAADTQYF
. | TRBJ2-3 | TRBD1 | TRBV9 | TGTGCCAGCAGTGGGACAGGGCTCACAGATACGCAGTATTTT | CASSGTGLTDTQYF
. | TRBJ2-3 | TRBD2 | TRBV18 | TGTGCCAGCTCACCACCGGTCGGGGGGGAGGGCACAGATACGCAGTATTTT | CASSPPVGGEGTDTQYF
. | TRBJ1-1 | . | TRBV7-8 | TGTGCCAGCAGCTTAGTAGGTCTAGGGAGCGGACAGCTCAGTAGGAACACTGAAGCTTTCTTT | CASSLVGLGSGQLSRNTEAFF
. | TRBJ1-5 | . | TRBV6-6 | TGTGCCAGCAGAACCCGTGAAGGGAGGGGGCAGCCCCAGCATTTT | CASRTREGRGQPQHF
. | TRBJ2-7 | . | TRBV5-1 | TGCGCCAGCAGCTTACAGGGTGGGAACTACGAGCAGTACTTC | CASSLQGGNYEQYF
. | TRBJ1-2 | . | TRBV28 | TGTGCCAGCAGTTTATTTCCTCGAAACCGGGGGGCGTACAGCTACACCTTC | CASSLFPRNRGAYSYTF
. | TRBJ2-3 | TRBD1 | TRBV6-4 | TGTGCCAGCAGTGAGGGGACAGGCAACACAGATACGCAGTATTTT | CASSEGTGNTDTQYF
. | TRBJ1-6 | . | TRBV10-3 | TGTGCCATCAGTGAATTGACGGGAGATAATTCACCCCTCCACTTT | CAISELTGDNSPLHF
. | TRBJ2-7 | . | TRBV5-1 | TGCGCCAGCAGCAAGGCGGACAGAATTCAGGGCTACGAGCAGTACTTC | CASSKADRIQGYEQYF
. | TRBJ1-6 | . | TRBV18 | TGTGCCAGCTCACCAGTTGCAGGCTATAATTCACCCCTCCACTTT | CASSPVAGYNSPLHF
. | TRBJ2-1 | TRBD2 | TRBV7-2 | TGTGCCAGCAGCAAACAATCTCTAGCGGGGGGGCAGGGTGAGCAGTTCTTC | CASSKQSLAGGQGEQFF
. | TRBJ2-1 | TRBD2 | TRBV2 | TGTGCCAGCAGTGGAGACGGGGGGGCAGGCGATGAGCAGTTCTTC | CASSGDGGAGDEQFF
. | TRBJ1-1 | TRBD1 | TRBV30 | TGTGCCTGGAGGGCCGGGACAGCTCAAGACGGAGCTTTCTTT | CAWRAGTAQDGAFF
. | TRBJ1-1 | . | TRBV7-2 | TGTGCCAGCAGCCCGGACAGAACTGTGAAAGCTTTCTTT | CASSPDRTVKAFF
. | TRBJ1-1 | . | TRBV6-5 | TGTGCCAGCAGTTATGGCCTCATTGAAAACACTGAAGCTTTCTTT | CASSYGLIENTEAFF
. | TRBJ1-2 | . | TRBV19 | TGTGCCAGTAGTATGACGGAGAGAAGCGCATATGGCTACACCTTC | CASSMTERSAYGYTF
. | TRBJ1-2 | . | TRBV6-5 | TGTGCCAGCAGTTACTCAACAGGGAAAGGAGGCTACACCTTC | CASSYSTGKGGYTF
few | TRBJ1-1 | . | TRBV19 | TGTGCCAGTAAATATGCGGGGGGCGCAACTGAAGCTTTCTTT | CASKYAGGATEAFF
. | TRBJ2-7 | TRBD1 | TRBV6-4 | TGTGCCAGCAGTGAACAAGGACAGGGAGAGCAGTACTTC | CASSEQGQGEQYF
. | TRBJ1-1 | . | TRBV6-5 | TGTGCCAGCACCTCGGACACTGAAGCTTTCTTT | CASTSDTEAFF
. | TRBJ2-5 | TRBD2 | TRBV10-2 | TGCGCCAGCAGTGAAAACGGGGGGGCGGGGACCCAGTACTTC | CASSENGGAGTQYF
. | TRBJ2-5 | TRBD1 | TRBV9 | TGTGCCAGCAGCGTAGTGGGGACAGGTTATGATCCCCAGTACTTC | CASSVVGTGYDPQYF
. | TRBJ1-2 | . | TRBV19 | TGTGCCAGTAGTATTAAGGAGTTCCCTAACTATGGCTACACCTTC | CASSIKEFPNYGYTF
. | TRBJ1-2 | . | TRBV30 | TGTGCCTGGAGGGGAACAGGGTCCTACACCTTC | CAWRGTGSYTF
. | TRBJ2-7 | . | TRBV27 | TGTGCCAGCAGTCGCCGAGTTGGGCAGGGCAGAAGGTCGTCAACCTACGAGCAGTACTTC | CASSRRVGQGRRSSTYEQYF
. | TRBJ1-2 | . | TRBV11-3 | TGTGCCAGCAGCCTACCCCTGAGGCCAGCTAACTATGGCTACACCTTC | CASSLPLRPANYGYTF
once | TRBJ2-3 | . | TRBV6-1 | TGTGCCAGCAGGCGGGACCCGCGCACAGATACGCAGTATTTT | CASRRDPRTDTQYF
. | TRBJ2-2 | . | TRBV14 | TGTGCCAGCAGCCAAAGGGATGTTAGCGCCGGGGAGCTGTTTTTT | CASSQRDVSAGELFF
. | TRBJ2-3 | . | TRBV4-2 | TGTGCCAGCAGCCAGCCCCCGAATAGCGGAAACACAGATACGCAGTATTTT | CASSQPPNSGNTDTQYF